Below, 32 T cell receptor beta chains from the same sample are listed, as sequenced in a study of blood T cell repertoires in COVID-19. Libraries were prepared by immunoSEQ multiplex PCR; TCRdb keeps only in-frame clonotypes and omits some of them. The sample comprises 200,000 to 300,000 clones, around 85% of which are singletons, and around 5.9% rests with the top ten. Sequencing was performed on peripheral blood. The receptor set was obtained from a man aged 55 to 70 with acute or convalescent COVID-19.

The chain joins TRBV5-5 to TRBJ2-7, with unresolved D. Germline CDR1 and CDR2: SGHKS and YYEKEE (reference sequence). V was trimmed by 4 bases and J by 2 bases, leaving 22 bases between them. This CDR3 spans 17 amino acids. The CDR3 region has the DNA TGTGCCAGCAGCGAAAGCTTAGGTCAGGCGTACACCTACGAGCAGTACTTC. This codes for CASSESLGQAYTYEQYF.

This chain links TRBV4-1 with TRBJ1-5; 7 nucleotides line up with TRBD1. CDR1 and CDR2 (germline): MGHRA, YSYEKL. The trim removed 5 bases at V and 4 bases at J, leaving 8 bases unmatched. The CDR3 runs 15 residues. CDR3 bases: TGCGCCAGCAGCACTCCCGGGACAGTAAATCAGCCCCAGCATTTT. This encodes CASSTPGTVNQPQHF.

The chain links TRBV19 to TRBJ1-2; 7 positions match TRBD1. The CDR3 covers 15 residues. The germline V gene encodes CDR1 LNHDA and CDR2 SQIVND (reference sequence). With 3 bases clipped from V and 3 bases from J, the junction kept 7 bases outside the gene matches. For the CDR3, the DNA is TGTGCCAGTAGTATCCCAGGAACAGGGGACTATGGCTACACCTTC. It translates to CASSIPGTGDYGYTF.

This CDR3 reads CASRRGQGAYEQYF. DNA of the CDR3: TGTGCCAGCAGGCGAGGACAGGGGGCCTACGAGCAGTACTTC. The chain uses TRBV27 and TRBJ2-7; TRBD1 matches 10 bases. The CDR3 extends over 14 amino acids. Unmatched junction bases numbered 4, after V lost 6 bases and J lost 2 bases. The germline V gene encodes CDR1 MNHEY and CDR2 SMNVEV (reference sequence).

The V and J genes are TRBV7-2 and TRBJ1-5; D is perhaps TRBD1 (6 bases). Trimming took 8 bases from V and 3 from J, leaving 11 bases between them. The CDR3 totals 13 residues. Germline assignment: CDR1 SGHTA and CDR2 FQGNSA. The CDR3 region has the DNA TGTGCCAGCCACCAGGGGCCCAATCAGCCCCAGCATTTT. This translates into CASHQGPNQPQHF.

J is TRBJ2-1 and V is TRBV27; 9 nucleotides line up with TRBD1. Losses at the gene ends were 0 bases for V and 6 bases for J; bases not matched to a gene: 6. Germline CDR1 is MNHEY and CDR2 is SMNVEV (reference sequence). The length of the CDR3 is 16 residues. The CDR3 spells CASSLSGTGNANEQFF. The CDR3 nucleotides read TGTGCCAGCAGTTTATCTGGGACAGGGAACGCCAATGAGCAGTTCTTC.

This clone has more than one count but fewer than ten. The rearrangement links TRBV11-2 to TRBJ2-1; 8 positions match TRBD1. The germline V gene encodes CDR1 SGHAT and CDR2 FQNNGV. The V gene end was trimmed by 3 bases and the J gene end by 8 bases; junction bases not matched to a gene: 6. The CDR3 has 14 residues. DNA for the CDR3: TGTGCCAGCAGCTTTAGGCAGGGGGCCGATGAGCAGTTCTTC. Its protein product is CASSFRQGADEQFF.

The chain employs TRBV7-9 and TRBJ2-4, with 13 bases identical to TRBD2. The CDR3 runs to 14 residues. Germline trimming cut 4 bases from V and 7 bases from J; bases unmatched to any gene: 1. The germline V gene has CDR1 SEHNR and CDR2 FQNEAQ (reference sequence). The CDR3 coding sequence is TGTGCCAGCAGCTCGGGACTAGCGGGGAACATTCAGTACTTC. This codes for CASSSGLAGNIQYF.

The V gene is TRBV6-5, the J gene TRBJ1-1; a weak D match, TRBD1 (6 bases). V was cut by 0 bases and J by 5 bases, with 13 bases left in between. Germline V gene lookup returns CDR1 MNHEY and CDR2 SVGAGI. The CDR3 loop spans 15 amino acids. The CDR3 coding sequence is TGTGCCAGCAGTTACTCGATAGCAGGGGCTACTGAAGCTTTCTTT. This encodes CASSYSIAGATEAFF.

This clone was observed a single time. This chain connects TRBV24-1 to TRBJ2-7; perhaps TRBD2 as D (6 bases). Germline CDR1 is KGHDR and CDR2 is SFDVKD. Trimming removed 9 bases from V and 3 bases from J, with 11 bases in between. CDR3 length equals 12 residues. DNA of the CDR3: TGTGCCACCGCTTCGACTAGCTACGAGCAGTACTTC. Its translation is CATASTSYEQYF.

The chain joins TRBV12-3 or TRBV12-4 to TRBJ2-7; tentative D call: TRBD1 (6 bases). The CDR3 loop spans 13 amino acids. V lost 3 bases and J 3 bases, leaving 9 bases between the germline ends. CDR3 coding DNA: TGTGCCAGCAGTTTGGACAGCAACTACGAGCAGTACTTC. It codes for CASSLDSNYEQYF.

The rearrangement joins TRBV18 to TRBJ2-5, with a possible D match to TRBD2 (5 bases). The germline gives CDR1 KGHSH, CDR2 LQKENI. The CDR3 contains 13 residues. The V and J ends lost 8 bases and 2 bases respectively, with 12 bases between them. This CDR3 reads CASHESGQETQYF. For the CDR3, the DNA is TGTGCCAGCCACGAGTCGGGACAAGAGACCCAGTACTTC.

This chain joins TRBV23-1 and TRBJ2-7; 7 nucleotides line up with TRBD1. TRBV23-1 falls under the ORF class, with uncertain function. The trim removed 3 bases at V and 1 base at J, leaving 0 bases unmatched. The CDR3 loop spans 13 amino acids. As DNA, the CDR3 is TGCGCCAGCAGTCAGGGACAGTCCTACGAGCAGTACTTC. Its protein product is CASSQGQSYEQYF.

The CDR3 bases are TGTGCCATCACAGGGGCAAGTTACACTGAAGCTTTCTTT. It is translated as CAITGASYTEAFF. The V and J genes are TRBV28 and TRBJ1-1; 7 bases map to TRBD1. With 10 bases clipped from V and 3 bases from J, the junction kept 8 bases outside the gene matches. The CDR3 runs 13 residues. The germline CDR1 and CDR2 sequences are MDHEN and SYDVKM.

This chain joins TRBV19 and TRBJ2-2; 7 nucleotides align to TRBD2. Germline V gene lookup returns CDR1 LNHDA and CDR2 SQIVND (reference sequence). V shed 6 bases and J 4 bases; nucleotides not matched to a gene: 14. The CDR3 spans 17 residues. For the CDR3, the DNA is TGTGCCAGTAGACCAAGGTTGGGAGGGAAGGGCACCGGGGAGCTGTTTTTT. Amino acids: CASRPRLGGKGTGELFF. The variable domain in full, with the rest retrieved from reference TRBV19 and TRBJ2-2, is DGGITQSPKYLFRKEGQNVTLSCEQNLNHDAMYWYRQDPGQGLRLIYYSQIVNDFQKGDIAEGYSVSREKKESFPLTVTSAQKNPTAFYLCASRPRLGGKGTGELFFGEGSRLTVL.

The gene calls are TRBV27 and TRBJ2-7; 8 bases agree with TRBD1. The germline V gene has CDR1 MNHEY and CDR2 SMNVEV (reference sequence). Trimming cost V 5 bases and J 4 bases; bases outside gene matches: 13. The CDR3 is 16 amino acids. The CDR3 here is CASSPRTGTTLYEQYF. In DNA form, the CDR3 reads TGTGCCAGCAGTCCCAGGACAGGGACCACCTTATACGAGCAGTACTTC.

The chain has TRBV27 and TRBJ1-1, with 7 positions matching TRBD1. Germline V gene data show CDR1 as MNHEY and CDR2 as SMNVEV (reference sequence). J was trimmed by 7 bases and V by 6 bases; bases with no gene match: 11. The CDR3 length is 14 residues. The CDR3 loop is CASRGTAGAGEAFF. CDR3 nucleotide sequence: TGTGCCAGCAGGGGGACAGCCGGGGCCGGTGAAGCTTTCTTT.

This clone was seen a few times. The CDR3 is CAISDRAGQGGEYEQYF. CDR3 in DNA: TGTGCCATCAGCGACAGAGCCGGACAGGGGGGAGAATACGAGCAGTACTTC. The chain links TRBV10-3 to TRBJ2-7; 10 bases fit TRBD1. CDR1 and CDR2 from the germline V gene are ENHRY and SYGVKD. Losses at the gene ends were 6 bases for V and 4 bases for J; bases not matched to a gene: 15. The CDR3 consists of 17 residues.

The CDR3 DNA reads TGTGCCAGCAGTGGTCGGGAGGGCCAGTCAGATACGCAGTATTTT. As protein: CASSGREGQSDTQYF. The chain carries TRBV25-1 and TRBJ2-3; 8 bases fit TRBD2. Germline trimming cut 4 bases from V and 4 bases from J; bases unmatched to any gene: 7. The CDR3 totals 15 residues. The V gene's germline CDR1 is MGHDK and CDR2 SYGVNS.

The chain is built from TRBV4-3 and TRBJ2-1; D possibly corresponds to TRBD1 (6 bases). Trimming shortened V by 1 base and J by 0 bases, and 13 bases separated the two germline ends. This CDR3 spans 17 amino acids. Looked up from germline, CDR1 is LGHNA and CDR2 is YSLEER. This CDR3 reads CASSQGKTGSSYNEQFF. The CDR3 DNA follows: TGCGCCAGCAGCCAAGGAAAGACAGGTAGCTCCTACAATGAGCAGTTCTTC.

CDR3: CASSLNGDRAHEQYF. Here the CDR3 DNA reads TGTGCCAGCAGCTTAAACGGGGACAGGGCGCACGAGCAGTACTTC. The J gene is TRBJ2-7, the V gene TRBV7-2, with 9 bases fitting TRBD1. In germline, CDR1 is SGHTA, CDR2 FQGNSA. The V segment lost 2 bases and the J segment 5 bases; nucleotides outside the gene matches: 7. The CDR3 contains 15 residues.

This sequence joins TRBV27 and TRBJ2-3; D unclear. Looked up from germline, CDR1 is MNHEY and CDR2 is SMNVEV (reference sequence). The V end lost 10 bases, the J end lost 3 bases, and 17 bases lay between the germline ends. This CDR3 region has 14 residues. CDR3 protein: CATREASLTDTQYF. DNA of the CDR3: TGTGCCACCCGAGAGGCTAGTCTTACAGATACGCAGTATTTT.

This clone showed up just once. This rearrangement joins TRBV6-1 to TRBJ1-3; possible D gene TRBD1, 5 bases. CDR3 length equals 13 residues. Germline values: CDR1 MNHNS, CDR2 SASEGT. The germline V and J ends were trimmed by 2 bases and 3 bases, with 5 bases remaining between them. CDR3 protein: CASSEQGGNTIYF. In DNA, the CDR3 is TGTGCCAGCAGTGAACAGGGTGGAAACACCATATATTTT.

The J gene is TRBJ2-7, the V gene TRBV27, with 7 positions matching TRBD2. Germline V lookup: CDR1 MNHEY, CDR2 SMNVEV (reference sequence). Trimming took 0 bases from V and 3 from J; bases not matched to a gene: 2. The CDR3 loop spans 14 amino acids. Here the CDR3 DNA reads TGTGCCAGCAGTTTATCAAGCGGGAACTACGAGCAGTACTTC. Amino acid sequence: CASSLSSGNYEQYF.

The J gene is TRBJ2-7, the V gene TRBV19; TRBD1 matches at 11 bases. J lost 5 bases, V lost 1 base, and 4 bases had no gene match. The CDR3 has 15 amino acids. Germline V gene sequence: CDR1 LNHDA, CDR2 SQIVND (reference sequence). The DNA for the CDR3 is TGTGCCAGTAGTATAGCCCGGGACAGGGGGAACGAGCAGTACTTC. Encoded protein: CASSIARDRGNEQYF. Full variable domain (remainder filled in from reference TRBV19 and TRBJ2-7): DGGITQSPKYLFRKEGQNVTLSCEQNLNHDAMYWYRQDPGQGLRLIYYSQIVNDFQKGDIAEGYSVSREKKESFPLTVTSAQKNPTAFYLCASSIARDRGNEQYFGPGTRLTVT.

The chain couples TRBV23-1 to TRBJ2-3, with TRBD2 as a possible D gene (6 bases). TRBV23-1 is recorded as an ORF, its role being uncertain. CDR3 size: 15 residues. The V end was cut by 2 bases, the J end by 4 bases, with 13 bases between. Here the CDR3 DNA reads TGCGCCAGCAGTCAACAGGGAGGTGAGTCAGATACGCAGTATTTT. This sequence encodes CASSQQGGESDTQYF.

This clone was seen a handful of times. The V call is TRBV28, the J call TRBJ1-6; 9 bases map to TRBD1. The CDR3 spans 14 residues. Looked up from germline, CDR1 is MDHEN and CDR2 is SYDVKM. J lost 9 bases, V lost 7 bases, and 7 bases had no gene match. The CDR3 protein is CASILNRGRSPLHF. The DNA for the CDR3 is TGTGCCAGCATCCTTAACAGGGGGCGTTCACCCCTCCACTTT.

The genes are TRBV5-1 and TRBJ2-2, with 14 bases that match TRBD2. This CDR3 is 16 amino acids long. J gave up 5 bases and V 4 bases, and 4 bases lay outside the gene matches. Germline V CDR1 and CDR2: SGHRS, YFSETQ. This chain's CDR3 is CASSLGLAGATGELFF. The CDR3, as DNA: TGCGCCAGCAGCCTGGGACTAGCGGGAGCTACCGGGGAGCTGTTTTTT.

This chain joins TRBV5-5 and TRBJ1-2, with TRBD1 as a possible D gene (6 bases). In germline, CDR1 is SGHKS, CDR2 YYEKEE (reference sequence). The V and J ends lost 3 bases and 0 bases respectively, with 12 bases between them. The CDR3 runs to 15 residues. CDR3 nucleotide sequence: TGTGCCAGCAGCTCCGGGACAAACGCTAACTATGGCTACACCTTC. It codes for CASSSGTNANYGYTF.

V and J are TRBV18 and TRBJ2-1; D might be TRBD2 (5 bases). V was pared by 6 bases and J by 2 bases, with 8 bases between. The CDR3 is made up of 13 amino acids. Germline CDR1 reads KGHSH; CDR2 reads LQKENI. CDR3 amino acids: CASSRGTYNEQFF. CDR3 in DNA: TGTGCCAGCTCTCGAGGGACCTACAATGAGCAGTTCTTC.

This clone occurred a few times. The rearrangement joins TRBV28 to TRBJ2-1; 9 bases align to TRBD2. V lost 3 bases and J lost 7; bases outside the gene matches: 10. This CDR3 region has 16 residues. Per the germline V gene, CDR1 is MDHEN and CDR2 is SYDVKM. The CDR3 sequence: CASSFFGGRAQNEQFF. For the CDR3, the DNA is TGTGCCAGCAGTTTTTTCGGCGGGAGGGCCCAAAATGAGCAGTTCTTC. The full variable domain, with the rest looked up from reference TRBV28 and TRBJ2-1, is DVKVTQSSRYLVKRTGEKVFLECVQDMDHENMFWYRQDPGLGLRLIYFSYDVKMKEKGDIPEGYSVSREKKERFSLILESASTNQTSMYLCASSFFGGRAQNEQFFGPGTRLTVL.

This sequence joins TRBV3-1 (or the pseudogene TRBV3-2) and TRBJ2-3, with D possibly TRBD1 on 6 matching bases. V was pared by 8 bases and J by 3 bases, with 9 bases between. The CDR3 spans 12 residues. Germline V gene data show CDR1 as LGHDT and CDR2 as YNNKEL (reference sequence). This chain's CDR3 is CASRGTTDTQYF. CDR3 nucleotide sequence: TGTGCCAGCCGAGGGACAACAGATACGCAGTATTTT.